This T cell receptor (beta chain) originates from a study of blood T cell repertoires in COVID-19. At the level of the study: Samples taken during acute and convalescent COVID-19 were collected in the United States, Italy and Spain. Nucleic acid was either cDNA or gDNA, and it came from T cells, B-cell-depleted T cells, or PBMCs.

CDR1 and CDR2 (germline): SGHNT, YYREEE (reference sequence). The CDR3 is 14 residues long. Trimming removed 1 base from V and 2 bases from J, with 10 bases in between. Original processing notes: Amplifying reference gene primers gave estimates of nucleated cell counts. Sequencing used immunoSEQ multiplex PCR; TCRdb keeps in-frame clones, though not all of them. Clone size and V and J calls were adopted from that table, with D and trimming inferred from the DNA. The data hold about 200,000 clones, with roughly nine tenths observed a single time. The sample consisted of peripheral blood. This receptor was obtained from a man between 60 and 70 years old with active or convalescent COVID-19. The chain recombines TRBV5-4 with TRBJ2-7; possible D gene TRBD2, 6 bases. In DNA form, the CDR3 reads TGTGCCAGCAGCTTGACGACTAGTACCTACGAGCAGTACTTC. The encoded protein is CASSLTTSTYEQYF. The entire variable domain, with the rest obtained from reference TRBV5-4 and TRBJ2-7, is as follows: ETGVTQSPTHLIKTRGQQVTLRCSSQSGHNTVSWYQQALGQGPQFIFQYYREEENGRGNFPPRFSGLQFPNYSSELNVNALELDDSALYLCASSLTTSTYEQYFGPGTRLTVT.